These 10 T cell receptor beta chains share one sample of origin, sequenced in a study of T cell repertoires in cytomegalovirus infection. A single record per CDR3 protein comes from TCRdb applying MiXCR to the reads. The sample contains roughly 230,000 distinct CDR3 sequences, more than 9% of which appear only once. The material sequenced was PBMCs. Receptor source: a human donor in good health (CMV status not recorded). Some clones in this sample may be carry-over from other donors' samples.

This clonotype came up many times. This rearrangement joins TRBV29-1 to TRBJ2-5; TRBD2 matches 8 bases. CDR3 length: 13 residues. Per germline, CDR1 SQVTM and CDR2 ANQGSEA. The trim removed 5 bases at V and 2 bases at J, leaving 4 bases unmatched. CDR3 bases: TGCAGCGTTAAGGTAGCGGGGCAAGAGACCCAGTACTTC. Amino acid sequence: CSVKVAGQETQYF.

This clonotype came up many times. V gene TRBV4-2 combines with J gene TRBJ2-5, with 8 bases identical to TRBD2. Germline V gives CDR1 LGHNA, CDR2 YNFKEQ. The CDR3 contains 14 residues. Trimming cost V 3 bases and J 2 bases; bases outside gene matches: 2. The CDR3 spells CASSQIAGQETQYF. The DNA for the CDR3 is TGTGCCAGCAGCCAGATAGCGGGGCAAGAGACCCAGTACTTC.

This clonotype came up many times. The V and J genes are TRBV12-3 or TRBV12-4 and TRBJ1-5; D is possibly TRBD1 (5 bases). The CDR3 consists of 14 residues. The V end lost 7 bases, the J end lost 3 bases, and 13 bases lay between the germline ends. The CDR3 bases are TGTGCCAGCAACGGCGGGACCTCCAATCAGCCCCAGCATTTT. Encoded protein: CASNGGTSNQPQHF.

This clonotype was observed at least ten times. The chain links TRBV7-2 to TRBJ2-3, with 10 bases identical to TRBD2. With V trimmed by 5 bases and J by 3 bases, 5 bases remained unmatched. Germline lookup yields CDR1 SGHTA and CDR2 FQGNSA. CDR3 length: 15 residues. The CDR3 DNA follows: TGTGCCAGCAGCCTCCTAGCGGGGGAAACAGATACGCAGTATTTT. It codes for CASSLLAGETDTQYF.

The chain has TRBV5-1 and TRBJ2-7; tentatively, D is TRBD1 or TRBD2 (5 bases each). Germline CDR1 and CDR2: SGHRS and YFSETQ. This CDR3 contains 14 residues. V lost 4 bases, J lost 3 bases, and 14 bases lay in between. CDR3 amino acids: CASSVSGTGYEQYF. CDR3 nucleotides: TGCGCCAGCAGCGTTTCCGGGACCGGCTACGAGCAGTACTTC.

The CDR3 DNA sequence: TGTGCCAGCAGCCCAGGGGGGCCTGGGGGCCACGAGCAGTACTTC. The encoded protein is CASSPGGPGGHEQYF. The rearrangement links TRBV28 to TRBJ2-7, with D tentatively TRBD1 (7 bases). Per the germline V gene, CDR1 is MDHEN and CDR2 is SYDVKM. This CDR3 comprises 15 residues. With 6 bases removed from V and 5 bases from J, the gap between germline ends came to 20 bases.

This sequence joins TRBV2 and TRBJ1-1; D not resolved. V lost 5 bases, J lost 11 bases, and 12 bases lay in between. In germline, CDR1 is SNHLY, CDR2 FYNNEI. The CDR3 runs to 11 residues. This CDR3 is CASSYTVGAFF. The CDR3 DNA follows: TGTGCCAGCAGTTATACTGTCGGGGCTTTCTTT.

This clonotype was observed at least ten times. The chain combines TRBV7-9 with TRBJ2-7; D gene unclear. The ends were cut back, 5 bases at V and 0 bases at J, with 14 bases in the middle. Germline CDR1 reads SEHNR; CDR2 reads FQNEAQ (reference sequence). The CDR3 extends over 15 amino acids. The CDR3 protein is CASSPKGRVSYEQYF. The CDR3 bases are TGTGCCAGCAGCCCAAAAGGACGGGTCTCCTACGAGCAGTACTTC.

In this sample, this clonotype turned up many times. The rearrangement links TRBV20-1 to TRBJ2-2; perhaps TRBD1 as D (6 bases). CDR3 length equals 16 residues. CDR1 DFQATT and CDR2 SNEGSKA come from the germline V gene (reference sequence). Trimming took off 0 bases at V and 5 bases at J, with 16 bases between the two ends. CDR3 coding DNA: TGCAGTGCTAGAGACCCTACCGGGACATCAACCGGGGAGCTGTTTTTT. This codes for CSARDPTGTSTGELFF.

This clonotype was counted at least ten times. V usage is TRBV7-2 and J usage is TRBJ2-5; 7 bases match TRBD1. This CDR3 is built from 15 residues. V was pared by 4 bases and J by 3 bases, with 8 bases of the junction left unmatched. CDR1 and CDR2 from the germline V gene are SGHTA and FQGNSA. CDR3 bases: TGTGCCAGCAGCTCTGGGGACAGTAGAAAAGAGACCCAGTACTTC. Its translation is CASSSGDSRKETQYF.